Given below is one TCR beta chain in context. Some clones are missing from TCRdb's copy, which holds only in-frame ones; the method was immunoSEQ multiplex PCR. The sample records 2 million to 2.5 million clones, just over 90% being singletons. The sample belongs to a study of shared clonotypes between healthy human individuals. Trimming shortened V by 0 bases and J by 0 bases, and 9 bases separated the two germline ends. The CDR3 totals 16 residues. Germline V gives CDR1 LGHNA, CDR2 YNFKEQ. Sequencing was performed on naive CD4+ T cells from PBMCs. As for subset: CD45RA+ positively selected. The rearrangement links TRBV4-2 to TRBJ2-4; weak D call: TRBD1 (6 bases). The TCR originated in a man younger than 35 in good health. Some clones in this sample may be carry-over from other donors' samples. CDR3 loop: CASSQEGAVAKNIQYF. For the CDR3, the DNA is TGTGCCAGCAGCCAAGAGGGGGCCGTAGCCAAAAACATTCAGTACTTC.